This note documents a single T cell receptor (beta chain) sequence. Libraries were prepared by immunoSEQ multiplex PCR; TCRdb keeps only in-frame clonotypes and omits some of them. The sample has about 75,000 clones; about nine tenths are singletons. This sample stems from a study of blood T cell repertoires in COVID-19. Study-level background: In each case, the material was cDNA or gDNA derived from T cells, B-cell-depleted T cells, or PBMCs.

This CDR3 region has 15 residues. The V gene's germline CDR1 is SGHDT and CDR2 YYEEEE. V lost 1 base, J lost 5 bases, and 13 bases lay in between. The clonotype was recovered from a human donor in a cohort sampled during active COVID-19. The V call is TRBV5-6, the J call TRBJ2-4; tentatively, D is TRBD1 (6 bases). Sample: peripheral blood. CDR3 protein: CASSLLGASENIQYF. CDR3 bases: TGTGCCAGCAGCTTGCTGGGGGCGTCCGAAAACATTCAGTACTTC.